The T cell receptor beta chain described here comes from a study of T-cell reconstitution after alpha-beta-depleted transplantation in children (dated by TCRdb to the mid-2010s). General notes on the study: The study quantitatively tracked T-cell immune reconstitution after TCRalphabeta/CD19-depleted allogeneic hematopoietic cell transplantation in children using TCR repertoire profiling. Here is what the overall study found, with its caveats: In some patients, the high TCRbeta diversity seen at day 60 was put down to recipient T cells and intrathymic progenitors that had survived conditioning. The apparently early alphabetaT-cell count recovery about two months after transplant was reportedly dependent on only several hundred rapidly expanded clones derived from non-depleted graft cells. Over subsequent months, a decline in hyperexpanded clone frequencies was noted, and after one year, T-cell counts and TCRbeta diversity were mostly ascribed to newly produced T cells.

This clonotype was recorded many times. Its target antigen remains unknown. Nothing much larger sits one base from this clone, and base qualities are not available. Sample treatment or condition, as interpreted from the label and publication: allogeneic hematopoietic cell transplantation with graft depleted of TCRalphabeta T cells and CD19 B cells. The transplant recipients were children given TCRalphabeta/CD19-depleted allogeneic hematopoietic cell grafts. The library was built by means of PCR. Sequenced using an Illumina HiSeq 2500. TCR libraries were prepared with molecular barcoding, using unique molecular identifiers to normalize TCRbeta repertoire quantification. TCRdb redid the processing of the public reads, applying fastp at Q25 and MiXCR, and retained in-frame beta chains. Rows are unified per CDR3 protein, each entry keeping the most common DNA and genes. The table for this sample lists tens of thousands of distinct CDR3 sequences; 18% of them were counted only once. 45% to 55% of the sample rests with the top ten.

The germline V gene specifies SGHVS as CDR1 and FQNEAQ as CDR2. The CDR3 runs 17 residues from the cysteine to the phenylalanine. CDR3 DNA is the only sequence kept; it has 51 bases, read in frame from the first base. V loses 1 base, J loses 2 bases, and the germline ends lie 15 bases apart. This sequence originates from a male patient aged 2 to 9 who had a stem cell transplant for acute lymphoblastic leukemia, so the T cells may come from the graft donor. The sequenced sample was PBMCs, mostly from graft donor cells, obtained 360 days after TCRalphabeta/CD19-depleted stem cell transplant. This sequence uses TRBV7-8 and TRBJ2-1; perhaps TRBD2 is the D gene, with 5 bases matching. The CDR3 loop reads CASSLVIARLAYNEQFF. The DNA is TGTGCCAGCAGCTTAGTTATAGCGAGGCTTGCCTACAATGAGCAGTTCTTC.